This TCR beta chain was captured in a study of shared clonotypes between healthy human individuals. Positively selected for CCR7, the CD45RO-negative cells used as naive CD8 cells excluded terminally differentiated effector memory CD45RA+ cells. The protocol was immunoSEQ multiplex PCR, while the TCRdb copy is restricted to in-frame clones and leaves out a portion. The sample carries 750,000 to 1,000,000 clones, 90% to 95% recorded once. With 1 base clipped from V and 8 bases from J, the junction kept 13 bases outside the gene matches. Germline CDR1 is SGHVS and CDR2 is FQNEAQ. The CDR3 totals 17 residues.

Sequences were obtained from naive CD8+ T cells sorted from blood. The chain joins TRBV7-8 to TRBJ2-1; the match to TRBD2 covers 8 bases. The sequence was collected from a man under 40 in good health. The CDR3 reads CASSLVGFSGRGYEQFF. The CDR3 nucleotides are TGTGCCAGCAGCTTAGTGGGTTTCAGCGGGAGAGGGTATGAGCAGTTCTTC.